The rows below give T cell receptor beta chains drawn from one sample of a study of vaccination effects on CD4 cells after COVID-19. Data came from immunoSEQ multiplex PCR; TCRdb stores just in-frame clones and leaves some out. The sample has fewer than 30,000 clones; 72% are singletons. Which antigens these TCRs recognize remains unknown. The sequences come from CD4+ T cells from PBMCs cultured with SARS-CoV-2 spike peptides, collected before COVID-19 vaccination. Receptors originate from a human donor who received a COVID-19 vaccine. Both conserved end residues are part of each CDR3. The order of the fields is clone size, CDR3 length, J gene, V gene, D gene, CDR3 protein, CDR3 DNA. D genes are given only for firm matches. Not every row has a clone size; where given, it reads once, few, many or a size class.

-,12,TRBJ1-1,TRBV13,-,CASSFRALRAFF,TGTGCCAGCAGCTTCAGGGCTCTGCGTGCTTTCTTT
-,12,TRBJ2-4,TRBV6-5,-,CAAGVDETIQYF,TGTGCCGCCGGGGTGGATGAAACCATTCAGTACTTC
once,14,TRBJ2-5,TRBV6-4,-,CASSELGGGETQYF,TGTGCCAGCAGTGAGCTGGGGGGTGGAGAGACCCAGTACTTC
-,13,TRBJ1-1,TRBV12-3/TRBV12-4,-,CASTRRGRTEAFF,TGTGCCAGCACCCGCCGGGGGCGAACTGAAGCTTTCTTT
-,15,TRBJ2-2,TRBV19,-,CASKTLLGYAGELFF,TGTGCCAGTAAGACCCTCCTGGGGTACGCCGGGGAGCTGTTTTTT
-,11,TRBJ2-1,TRBV25-1,-,CASSAHLEQFF,TGTGCCAGCAGTGCGCACCTTGAGCAGTTCTTC
few,20,TRBJ1-1,TRBV3-1/TRBV3-2,TRBD1,CASSQGTRWGAGGLDTEAFF,TGTGCCAGCAGCCAAGGGACCCGTTGGGGGGCAGGGGGCTTGGACACTGAAGCTTTCTTT
-,17,TRBJ1-2,TRBV5-4,TRBD1,CASSSTGTGLNLGGYTF,TGTGCCAGCAGCAGTACAGGGACAGGGTTAAATCTTGGGGGCTACACCTTC
-,14,TRBJ1-1,TRBV20-1,-,CSASIPGMNTEAFF,TGCAGTGCTAGTATTCCGGGCATGAACACTGAAGCTTTCTTT
-,13,TRBJ1-1,TRBV7-8,-,CASTPRRAQLAFF,TGTGCCAGCACCCCCCGGCGGGCCCAACTAGCTTTCTTT
-,13,TRBJ1-5,TRBV6-5,-,CASSYQRDQPQHF,TGTGCCAGCAGTTACCAGCGAGACCAGCCCCAGCATTTT
once,14,TRBJ1-3,TRBV10-1,-,CASSSPSSGNTIYF,TGCGCCAGCAGTTCACCAAGCTCTGGAAACACCATATATTTT
few,15,TRBJ1-5,TRBV19,TRBD1,CASSSGGLGNQPQHF,TGTGCCAGTAGTTCAGGGGGCTTAGGAAATCAGCCCCAGCATTTT
once,11,TRBJ2-1,TRBV11-2,-,CASSLQGSPFF,TGTGCCAGCAGCTTACAAGGTTCCCCGTTCTTC
-,14,TRBJ2-3,TRBV6-5,-,CASSYGVGIDTQYF,TGTGCCAGCAGTTACGGGGTGGGAATAGATACGCAGTATTTT
-,17,TRBJ1-2,TRBV7-9,-,CASSLELRRGLNYGYTF,TGTGCCAGCAGCTTAGAGCTTAGGCGGGGGCTAAACTATGGCTACACCTTC
-,14,TRBJ1-3,TRBV5-5,-,CASSLGRDGNTIYF,TGTGCCAGCAGCTTGGGCAGGGATGGAAACACCATATATTTT
-,14,TRBJ2-7,TRBV15,-,CATSRDKGFYEQYF,TGTGCCACCAGCAGAGATAAGGGGTTCTACGAGCAGTACTTC
-,16,TRBJ2-3,TRBV4-2,-,CASSQDQGRGADTQYF,TGTGCCAGCAGCCAAGATCAGGGCAGGGGAGCAGATACGCAGTATTTT
-,18,TRBJ2-3,TRBV6-1,TRBD2,CASSASWTSGIEQGTQYF,TGTGCCAGCAGTGCCAGCTGGACTAGCGGAATCGAGCAGGGGACGCAGTATTTT
-,13,TRBJ1-1,TRBV6-6,-,CASSFREDTEAFF,TGTGCCAGCAGTTTCAGGGAGGACACTGAAGCTTTCTTT
-,13,TRBJ1-2,TRBV6-5,-,CASSSGGNYGYTF,TGTGCCAGCAGCTCAGGCGGAAACTATGGCTACACCTTC
once,13,TRBJ1-2,TRBV19,TRBD1,CASSGTGRYGYTF,TGTGCCAGTAGCGGGACAGGGAGATATGGCTACACCTTC
-,14,TRBJ1-6,TRBV19,-,CASSQGSYNSPLHF,TGTGCCAGTAGCCAGGGGTCCTATAATTCACCCCTCCACTTT
-,17,TRBJ1-5,TRBV5-1,-,CASRQDLPHASNQPQHF,TGCGCCAGCAGACAGGACCTCCCTCATGCTAGCAATCAGCCCCAGCATTTT
-,14,TRBJ1-5,TRBV28,-,CASSNSPMNQPQHF,TGTGCCAGCAGTAACTCACCAATGAATCAGCCCCAGCATTTT
-,14,TRBJ1-5,TRBV10-2,TRBD1,CATMSGTGNQPQHF,TGCGCCACCATGTCTGGGACAGGCAATCAGCCCCAGCATTTT
-,15,TRBJ1-2,TRBV21-1,-,CGVVDRGHLSGGYTF,TGTGGGGTCGTGGACAGGGGACACCTTTCTGGTGGCTACACCTTC